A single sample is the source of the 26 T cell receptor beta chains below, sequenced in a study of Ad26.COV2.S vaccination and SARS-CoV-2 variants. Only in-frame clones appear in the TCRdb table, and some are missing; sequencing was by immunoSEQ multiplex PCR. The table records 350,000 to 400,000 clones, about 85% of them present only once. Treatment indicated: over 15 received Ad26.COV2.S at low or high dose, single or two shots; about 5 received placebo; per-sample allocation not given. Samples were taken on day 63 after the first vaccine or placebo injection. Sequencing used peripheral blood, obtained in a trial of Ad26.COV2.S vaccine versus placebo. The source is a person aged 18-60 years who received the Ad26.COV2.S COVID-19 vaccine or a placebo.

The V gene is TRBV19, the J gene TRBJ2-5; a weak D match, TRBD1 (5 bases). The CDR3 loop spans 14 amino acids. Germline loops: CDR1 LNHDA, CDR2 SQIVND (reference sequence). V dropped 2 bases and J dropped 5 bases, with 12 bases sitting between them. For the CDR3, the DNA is TGTGCCAGTAGTATACTTCCAGGGTCGGAGACCCAGTACTTC. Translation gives CASSILPGSETQYF.

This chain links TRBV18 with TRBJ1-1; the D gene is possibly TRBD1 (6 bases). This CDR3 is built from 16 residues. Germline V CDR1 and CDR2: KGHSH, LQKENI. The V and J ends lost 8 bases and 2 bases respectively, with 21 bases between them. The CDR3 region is CASDQGHGWGNTEAFF. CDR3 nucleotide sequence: TGTGCCAGCGACCAGGGACACGGGTGGGGAAACACTGAAGCTTTCTTT.

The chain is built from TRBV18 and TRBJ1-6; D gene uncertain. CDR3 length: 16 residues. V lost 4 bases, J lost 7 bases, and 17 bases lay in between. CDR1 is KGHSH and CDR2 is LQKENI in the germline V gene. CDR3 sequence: CASSLLDRPSNSPLHF. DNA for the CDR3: TGTGCCAGCTCACTTTTAGACCGCCCCAGCAATTCACCCCTCCACTTT.

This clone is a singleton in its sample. CDR3 loop: CASSPRDSGTIYF. CDR3 DNA: TGTGCCAGCTCACCCAGGGACTCGGGCACCATATATTTT. This chain joins TRBV18 and TRBJ1-3; perhaps TRBD1 as D (5 bases). CDR1 KGHSH and CDR2 LQKENI come from the germline V gene. V was clipped by 3 bases and J by 9 bases, with 12 bases between them. This CDR3 contains 13 residues.

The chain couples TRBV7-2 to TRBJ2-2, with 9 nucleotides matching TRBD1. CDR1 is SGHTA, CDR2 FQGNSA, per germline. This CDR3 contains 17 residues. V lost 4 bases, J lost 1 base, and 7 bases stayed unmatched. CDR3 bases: TGTGCCAGCAGCTCACTCGACAGGGGGGAGAACACCGGGGAGCTGTTTTTT. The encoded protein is CASSSLDRGENTGELFF.

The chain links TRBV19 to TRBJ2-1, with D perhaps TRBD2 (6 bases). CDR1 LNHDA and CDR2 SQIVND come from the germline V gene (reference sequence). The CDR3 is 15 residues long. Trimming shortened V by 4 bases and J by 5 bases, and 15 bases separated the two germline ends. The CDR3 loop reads CASSTPGTENNEQFF. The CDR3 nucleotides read TGTGCCAGTAGTACCCCCGGGACTGAGAACAATGAGCAGTTCTTC.

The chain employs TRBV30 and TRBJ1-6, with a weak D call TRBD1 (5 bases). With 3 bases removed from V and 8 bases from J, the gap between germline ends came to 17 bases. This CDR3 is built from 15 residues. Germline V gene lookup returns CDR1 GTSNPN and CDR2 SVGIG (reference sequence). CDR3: CAWRASGGGDSPLHF. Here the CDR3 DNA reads TGTGCCTGGAGGGCATCCGGGGGAGGTGATTCACCCCTCCACTTT.

The CDR3 here is CASSPQGRFYEQYF. The DNA for the CDR3 is TGTGCCAGCTCACCACAGGGGCGCTTCTACGAGCAGTACTTC. The genes are TRBV18 and TRBJ2-7; a possible D gene is TRBD1 (5 bases). V lost 1 base and J 3 bases, leaving 10 bases between the germline ends. The CDR3 spans 14 residues. Germline loops: CDR1 KGHSH, CDR2 LQKENI. The full variable domain, rest sourced from reference TRBV18 and TRBJ2-7, is NAGVMQNPRHLVRRRGQEARLRCSPMKGHSHVYWYRQLPEEGLKFMVYLQKENIIDESGMPKERFSAEFPKEGPSILRIQQVVRGDSAAYFCASSPQGRFYEQYFGPGTRLTVT.

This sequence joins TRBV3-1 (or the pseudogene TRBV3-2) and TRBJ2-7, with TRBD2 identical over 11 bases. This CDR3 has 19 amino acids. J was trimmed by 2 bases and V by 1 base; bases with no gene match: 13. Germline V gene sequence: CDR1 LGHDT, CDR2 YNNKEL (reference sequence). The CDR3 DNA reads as TGTGCCAGCAGCCAAGGGGCTAGCGGGGGGCTTGGGTCGACCTACGAGCAGTACTTC. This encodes CASSQGASGGLGSTYEQYF.

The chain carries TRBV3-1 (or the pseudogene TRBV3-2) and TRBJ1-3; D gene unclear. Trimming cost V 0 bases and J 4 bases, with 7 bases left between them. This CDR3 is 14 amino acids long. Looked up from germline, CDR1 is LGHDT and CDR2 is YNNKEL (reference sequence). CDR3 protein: CASSQEGGGNTIYF. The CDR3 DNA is TGTGCCAGCAGCCAAGAAGGTGGCGGAAACACCATATATTTT.

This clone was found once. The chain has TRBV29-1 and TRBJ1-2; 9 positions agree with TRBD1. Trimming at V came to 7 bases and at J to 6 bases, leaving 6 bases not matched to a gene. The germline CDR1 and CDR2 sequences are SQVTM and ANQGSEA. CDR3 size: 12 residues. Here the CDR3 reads CSARTGVNGYTF. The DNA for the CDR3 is TGCAGCGCCAGGACAGGGGTGAATGGCTACACCTTC.

The CDR3, as DNA: TGTGCCAGCAGCTTTGGACGCAACACCGGGGAGCTGTTTTTT. Translating gives CASSFGRNTGELFF. The rearrangement joins TRBV5-4 to TRBJ2-2; D unclear. Germline V gene lookup returns CDR1 SGHNT and CDR2 YYREEE (reference sequence). V lost 2 bases to trimming and J lost 2 bases, with 7 bases between them. The CDR3 is made up of 14 amino acids.

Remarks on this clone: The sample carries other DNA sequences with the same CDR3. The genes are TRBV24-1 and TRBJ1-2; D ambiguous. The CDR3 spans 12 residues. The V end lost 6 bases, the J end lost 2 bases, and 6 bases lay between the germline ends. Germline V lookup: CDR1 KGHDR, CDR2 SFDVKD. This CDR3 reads CATSPGNYGYTF. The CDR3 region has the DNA TGTGCCACCAGTCCAGGAAACTATGGCTACACCTTC.

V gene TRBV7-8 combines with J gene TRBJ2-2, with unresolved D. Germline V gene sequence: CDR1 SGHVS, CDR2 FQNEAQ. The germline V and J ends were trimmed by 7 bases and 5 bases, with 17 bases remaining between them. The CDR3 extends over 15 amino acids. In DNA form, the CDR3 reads TGTGCCAGCACCCCCCGGGTGGAGAGGACCGGGGAGCTGTTTTTT. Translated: CASTPRVERTGELFF.

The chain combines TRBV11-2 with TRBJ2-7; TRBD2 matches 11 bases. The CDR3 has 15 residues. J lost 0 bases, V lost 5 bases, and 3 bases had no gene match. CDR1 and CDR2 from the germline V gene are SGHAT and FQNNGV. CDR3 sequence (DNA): TGTGCCAGCAGCCCGGGACTAGCGGACTCCTACGAGCAGTACTTC. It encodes CASSPGLADSYEQYF.

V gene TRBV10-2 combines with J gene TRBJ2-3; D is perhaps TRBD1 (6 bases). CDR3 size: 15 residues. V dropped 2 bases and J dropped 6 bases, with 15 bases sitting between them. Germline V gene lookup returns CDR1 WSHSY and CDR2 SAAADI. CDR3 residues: CASSEARLRGDTQYF. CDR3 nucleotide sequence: TGCGCCAGCAGTGAGGCCAGGCTGAGGGGGGATACGCAGTATTTT.

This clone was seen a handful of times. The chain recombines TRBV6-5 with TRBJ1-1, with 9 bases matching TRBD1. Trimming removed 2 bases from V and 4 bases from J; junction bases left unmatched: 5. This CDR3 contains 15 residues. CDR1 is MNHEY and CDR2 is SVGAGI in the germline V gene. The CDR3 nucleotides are TGTGCCAGCAGTTACGGACAGGGGAGAGGCACTGAAGCTTTCTTT. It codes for CASSYGQGRGTEAFF.

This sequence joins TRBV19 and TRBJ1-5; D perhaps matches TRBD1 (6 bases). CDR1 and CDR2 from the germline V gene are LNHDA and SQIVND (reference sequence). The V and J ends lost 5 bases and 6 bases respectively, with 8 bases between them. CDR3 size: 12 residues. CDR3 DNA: TGTGCCAGTAGTGAACAGGGTCAGCCCCAGCATTTT. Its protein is CASSEQGQPQHF. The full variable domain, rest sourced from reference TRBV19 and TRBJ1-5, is DGGITQSPKYLFRKEGQNVTLSCEQNLNHDAMYWYRQDPGQGLRLIYYSQIVNDFQKGDIAEGYSVSREKKESFPLTVTSAQKNPTAFYLCASSEQGQPQHFGDGTRLSIL.

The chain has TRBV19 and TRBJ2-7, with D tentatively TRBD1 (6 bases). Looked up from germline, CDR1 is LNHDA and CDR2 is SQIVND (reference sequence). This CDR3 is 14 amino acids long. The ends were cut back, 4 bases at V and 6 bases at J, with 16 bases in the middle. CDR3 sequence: CASSTLGTLTEQYF. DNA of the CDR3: TGTGCCAGTAGTACCTTGGGGACACTTACCGAGCAGTACTTC.

The CDR3 sequence is CASSSERDSLHEQYF. In DNA, the CDR3 is TGTGCCAGCAGCTCAGAGAGAGACAGCCTCCACGAGCAGTACTTC. J is TRBJ2-7 and V is TRBV7-6; D may be TRBD1 (5 bases). Germline loops: CDR1 SGHVS, CDR2 FNYEAQ. This CDR3 region has 15 residues. Trimming removed 4 bases from V and 5 bases from J, with 18 bases in between.

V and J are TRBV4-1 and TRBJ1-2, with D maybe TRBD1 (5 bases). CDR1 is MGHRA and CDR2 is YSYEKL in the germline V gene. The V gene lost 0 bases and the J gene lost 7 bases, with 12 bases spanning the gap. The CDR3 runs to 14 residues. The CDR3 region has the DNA TGCGCCAGCAGCCAAGATAGCCAGGGAGGTGGCTACACCTTC. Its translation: CASSQDSQGGGYTF.

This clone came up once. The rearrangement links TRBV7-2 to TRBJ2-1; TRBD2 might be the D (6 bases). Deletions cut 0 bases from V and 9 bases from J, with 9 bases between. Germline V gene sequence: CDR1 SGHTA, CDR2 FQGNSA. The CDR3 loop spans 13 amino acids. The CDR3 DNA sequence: TGTGCCAGCAGCTTAGCGCATAGCGGTGAGCAGTTCTTC. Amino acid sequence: CASSLAHSGEQFF.

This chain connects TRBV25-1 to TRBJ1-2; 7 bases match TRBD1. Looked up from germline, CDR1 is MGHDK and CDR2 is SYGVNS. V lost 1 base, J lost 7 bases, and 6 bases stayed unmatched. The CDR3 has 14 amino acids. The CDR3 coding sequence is TGTGCCAGCAGTGAATCCGGCAGGGGGGTTGGCTACACCTTC. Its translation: CASSESGRGVGYTF.

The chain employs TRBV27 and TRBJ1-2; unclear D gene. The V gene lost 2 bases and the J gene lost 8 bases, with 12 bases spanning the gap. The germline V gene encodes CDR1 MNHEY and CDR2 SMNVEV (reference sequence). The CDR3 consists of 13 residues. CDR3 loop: CASSLRGFDGYTF. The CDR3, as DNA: TGTGCCAGCAGTTTACGGGGTTTCGACGGCTACACCTTC.

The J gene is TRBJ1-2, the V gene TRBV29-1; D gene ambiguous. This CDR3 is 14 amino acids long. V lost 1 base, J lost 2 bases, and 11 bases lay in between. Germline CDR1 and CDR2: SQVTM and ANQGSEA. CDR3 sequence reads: CSVEVLEANYGYTF. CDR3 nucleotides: TGCAGCGTTGAAGTGCTCGAGGCGAACTATGGCTACACCTTC.

In DNA form, the CDR3 reads TGTGCCAGCAGCCAAGGCCTTACTAGCGGGGGCTCTAATACGCAGTATTTT. Translating it yields CASSQGLTSGGSNTQYF. The rearrangement joins TRBV3-1 (or the pseudogene TRBV3-2) to TRBJ2-3; TRBD2 aligns across 11 bases. The CDR3 is 17 amino acids. The V segment lost 1 base and the J segment 7 bases; nucleotides outside the gene matches: 10. Per germline, CDR1 LGHDT and CDR2 YNNKEL (reference sequence).